Reported below is one TCR beta chain. What it binds is not known. Trimming pared 3 bases from V and 1 base from J, leaving 6 bases between. This CDR3 has 14 amino acids. Germline V gene sequence: CDR1 SNHLY, CDR2 FYNNEI. Then a second PCR, running about 6 to 11 cycles, was carried out with a sample-barcoded 5' primer and a J-beta primer mix. TCRdb processed the 5' RACE reads anew with MiXCR; each CDR3 protein has one entry. The data hold roughly 1.5 million distinct CDR3 sequences, with approximately 43% observed a single time. This sample is part of a study of blood T cells in healthy people across ages. Isolated per sample were at least 7 million PBMCs. The study, taken as a whole, reports: A strong correlation between TCR beta diversity and naive T cell percentage was seen. Because donor CMV status was unknown, expanded clonotype changes were possibly confounded. Per million T cells, TCR beta diversity dropped about linearly as age rose.

Specimen: blood. The sequence was obtained from a woman aged 18-29 years in good health. The J gene is TRBJ2-2, the V gene TRBV2; D may be TRBD2 (6 bases). CDR3 nucleotides: TGTGCCAGCAGTGACGGGAGGAACACCGGGGAGCTGTTTTTT. Protein sequence: CASSDGRNTGELFF.